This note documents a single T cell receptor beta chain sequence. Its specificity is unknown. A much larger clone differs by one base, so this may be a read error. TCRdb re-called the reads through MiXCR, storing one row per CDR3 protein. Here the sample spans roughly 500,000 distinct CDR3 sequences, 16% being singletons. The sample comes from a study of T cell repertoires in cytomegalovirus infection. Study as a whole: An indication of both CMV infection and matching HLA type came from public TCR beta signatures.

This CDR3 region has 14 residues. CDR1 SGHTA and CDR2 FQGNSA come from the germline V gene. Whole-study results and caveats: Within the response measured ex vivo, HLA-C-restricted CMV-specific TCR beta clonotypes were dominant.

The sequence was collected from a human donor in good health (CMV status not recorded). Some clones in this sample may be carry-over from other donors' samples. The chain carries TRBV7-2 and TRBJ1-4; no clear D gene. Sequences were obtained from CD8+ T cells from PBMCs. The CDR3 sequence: CASSLGATNEILFF. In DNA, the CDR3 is TGTGCCAGCAGCTTGGGTGCAACTAATGAAATACTGTTTTTT.